The 20 T cell receptor beta chains reported below all come from one sample, sequenced in a study of control samples from healthy donors and cancer patients. Only in-frame clones appear in the TCRdb table, and some are missing; sequencing was by immunoSEQ multiplex PCR. The sample holds just over 80,000 clones; roughly 93% are singletons and the top ten take around 4.9%. The sequenced material came from blood. Receptor source: a woman between 18 and 30 years old in good health.

The rearrangement joins TRBV6-6 to TRBJ2-1; TRBD1 aligns across 7 bases. CDR3 length equals 11 residues. Trimming cost V 6 bases and J 10 bases; bases outside gene matches: 3. The germline gives CDR1 MNHNY, CDR2 SVGAGI (reference sequence). The CDR3 nucleotides read TGTGCCAGCAGGCAACAGGGGGAGCAGTTCTTC. Translated, it gives CASRQQGEQFF.

This chain joins TRBV14 and TRBJ2-6; D perhaps matches TRBD1 (5 bases). This CDR3 comprises 18 residues. CDR1 and CDR2 from the germline V gene are SGHDN and FVKESK. V lost 2 bases and J 0 bases, leaving 14 bases between the germline ends. The CDR3: CASSQLQGLISGANVLTF. CDR3 DNA sequence: TGTGCCAGCAGCCAACTCCAGGGCCTGATCTCTGGGGCCAACGTCCTGACTTTC.

This chain links TRBV21-1 with TRBJ2-1; the table's D call, TRBD2, was not checked against the DNA. TRBV21-1 has pseudogene status. The CDR3 spans 21 residues. In nucleotides, the CDR3 is TGTGCCAGCAGCAGTAGCGGGCCCCTTGATTGGGGACTCGTCCTAGGCAATGAGCAGTTCTTC. Protein product: CASSSSGPLDWGLVLGNEQFF.

The chain carries TRBV14 and TRBJ2-1; D tentatively reads TRBD1 or TRBD2 (5 bases each). Germline V lookup: CDR1 SGHDN, CDR2 FVKESK. The CDR3 totals 13 residues. Trimming removed 4 bases from V and 10 bases from J, with 14 bases in between. DNA of the CDR3: TGTGCCAGCAGCCTTCCGGGGCTTCGGGAGCAGTTCTTC. Protein: CASSLPGLREQFF.

This chain uses TRBV10-2 with TRBJ2-7, with 8 bases that match TRBD1. The J segment lost 7 bases and the V segment lost 2 bases, leaving 1 base of the junction unmatched. CDR3 length: 12 residues. CDR1 is WSHSY, CDR2 SAAADI, per germline. The CDR3 sequence is CASSEGQGEQYF. As DNA, the CDR3 is TGCGCCAGCAGTGAGGGACAGGGAGAGCAGTACTTC.

J is TRBJ1-6 and V is TRBV2; 10 bases are a match to TRBD1. The CDR3 has 15 residues. Germline lookup yields CDR1 SNHLY and CDR2 FYNNEI. V trimming: 7 bases; J trimming: 8 bases; junction bases outside the gene matches: 8. The CDR3 is CASTREDRGYSPLHF. CDR3 nucleotides: TGTGCCAGCACCAGAGAGGACAGGGGGTATTCACCCCTCCACTTT.

The chain carries TRBV7-3 and TRBJ2-1; tentatively, D is TRBD2 (5 bases). Germline assignment: CDR1 SGHTA and CDR2 FQGTGA. This CDR3 region has 13 residues. V was clipped by 6 bases and J by 8 bases, with 14 bases between them. The CDR3 nucleotides read TGTGCCAGCAGTTCCGGACTTCTCGATGAGCAGTTCTTC. As protein: CASSSGLLDEQFF.

This chain links TRBV14 with TRBJ1-1; D may be TRBD1 (6 bases). CDR1 and CDR2 from the germline V gene are SGHDN and FVKESK. This CDR3 has 14 residues. Trimming shortened V by 1 base and J by 2 bases, and 8 bases separated the two germline ends. The CDR3 nucleotides read TGTGCCAGCAGCCAAGCGACAGGTAACACTGAAGCTTTCTTT. Amino acids: CASSQATGNTEAFF.

The genes are TRBV9 and TRBJ2-1; 9 bases map to TRBD1. There are 14 residues in the CDR3. J gave up 4 bases and V 4 bases, and 3 bases lay outside the gene matches. CDR1 SGDLS and CDR2 YYNGEE come from the germline V gene. The CDR3 nucleotides read TGTGCCAGCAGCTCGACAGGGGGGTACAATGAGCAGTTCTTC. Translated, it gives CASSSTGGYNEQFF.

V usage is TRBV9 and J usage is TRBJ1-1, with D possibly TRBD1 on 5 matching bases. This CDR3 is built from 15 residues. The germline V and J ends were trimmed by 0 bases and 3 bases, with 12 bases remaining between them. Germline V CDR1 and CDR2: SGDLS, YYNGEE. The CDR3 nucleotides are TGTGCCAGCAGCGTAGGAGGGCAGGGAGACACTGAAGCTTTCTTT. Its translation: CASSVGGQGDTEAFF.

The chain joins TRBV7-3 to TRBJ1-1; D is undetermined. The CDR3 has 13 amino acids. With 1 base removed from V and 5 bases from J, the gap between germline ends came to 8 bases. Germline CDR1 and CDR2: SGHTA and FQGTGA. The DNA of the CDR3 is TGTGCCAGCAGCTTAATGCCCAGTACTGAAGCTTTCTTT. It encodes CASSLMPSTEAFF.

V gene TRBV19 combines with J gene TRBJ1-5, with TRBD1 matching over 7 bases. V shed 4 bases and J 7 bases; nucleotides not matched to a gene: 10. CDR1 is LNHDA, CDR2 SQIVND, per germline (reference sequence). The CDR3 loop spans 15 amino acids. CDR3 amino acids: CASSTNRGRSQPQHF. The CDR3 nucleotides read TGTGCCAGTAGTACGAACAGGGGACGTAGCCAGCCCCAGCATTTT.

V gene TRBV10-3 combines with J gene TRBJ1-6, with D perhaps matching TRBD1 (5 bases). The germline V gene encodes CDR1 ENHRY and CDR2 SYGVKD. The CDR3 is 13 amino acids. V shed 7 bases and J shed 10 bases, with 14 bases lying between them. The CDR3: CAIKLGEGSPLHF. The CDR3, as DNA: TGTGCCATCAAGTTGGGGGAAGGCTCACCCCTCCACTTT.

The chain has TRBV28 and TRBJ1-3; the D is unclear. Between the trimmed V and J ends, which lost 2 bases and 5 bases, there was a span of 7 bases. The CDR3 spans 13 residues. Per germline, CDR1 MDHEN and CDR2 SYDVKM. This CDR3 reads CASSLVRRNTIYF. For the CDR3, the DNA is TGTGCCAGCAGTTTAGTTCGGCGAAACACCATATATTTT.

The genes are TRBV7-8 and TRBJ2-2; tentatively, D is TRBD2 (5 bases). V gave up 2 bases and J gave up 4 bases, with 11 bases separating them. From germline, CDR1 is SGHVS and CDR2 FQNEAQ. CDR3 length: 15 amino acids. For the CDR3, the DNA is TGTGCCAGCAGCTTATCCGGTGGACTCACCGGGGAGCTGTTTTTT. Its protein product is CASSLSGGLTGELFF.

This clone was seen once. The chain has TRBV7-9 and TRBJ1-1; no definite D call. Germline V gene data show CDR1 as SEHNR and CDR2 as FQNEAQ (reference sequence). Trimming took off 5 bases at V and 6 bases at J, with 16 bases between the two ends. There are 14 residues in the CDR3. CDR3 DNA: TGTGCCAGCAGCGCATCCCAAGGGTTGGCTGAAGCTTTCTTT. Translating it yields CASSASQGLAEAFF. Together with reference TRBV7-9 and TRBJ1-1, the CDR3 gives the full variable domain: DTGVSQNPRHKITKRGQNVTFRCDPISEHNRLYWYRQTLGQGPEFLTYFQNEAQLEKSRLLSDRFSAERPKGSFSTLEIQRTEQGDSAMYLCASSASQGLAEAFFGQGTRLTVV.

The chain carries TRBV5-1 and TRBJ2-3; D uncertain. Germline CDR1 is SGHRS and CDR2 is YFSETQ. The CDR3 runs to 13 residues. Trimming cost V 4 bases and J 3 bases, with 9 bases left between them. CDR3 protein: CASSPTRTDTQYF. The CDR3 DNA is TGCGCCAGCAGCCCCACAAGAACAGATACGCAGTATTTT.

This clone was recorded only once. The rearrangement uses TRBV28 and TRBJ2-7; maybe TRBD2 (5 bases). Germline V gives CDR1 MDHEN, CDR2 SYDVKM. Trimming took 8 bases from V and 5 from J, leaving 19 bases between them. CDR3 length: 14 amino acids. The CDR3 loop is CASRLGASLHEQYF. The CDR3, as DNA: TGTGCCAGCCGACTGGGAGCCTCCCTGCACGAGCAGTACTTC.

This rearrangement joins TRBV5-1 to TRBJ1-3, with no clear D. CDR3 length: 14 residues. V gave up 1 base and J gave up 4 bases, with 9 bases separating them. Germline loops: CDR1 SGHRS, CDR2 YFSETQ. The CDR3 here is CASSLKGEGNTIYF. The CDR3 DNA reads as TGCGCCAGCAGCTTGAAGGGAGAGGGAAACACCATATATTTT.

The V gene is TRBV11-1, the J gene TRBJ2-1; tentatively, D is TRBD1 (6 bases). Deletions cut 5 bases from V and 2 bases from J, with 16 bases between. CDR3 length equals 16 residues. Germline V lookup: CDR1 SGHAT, CDR2 FQDESV (reference sequence). CDR3 sequence: CASSPTGTRTYNEQFF. In nucleotides, the CDR3 is TGTGCCAGCAGCCCAACCGGGACAAGGACCTACAATGAGCAGTTCTTC.